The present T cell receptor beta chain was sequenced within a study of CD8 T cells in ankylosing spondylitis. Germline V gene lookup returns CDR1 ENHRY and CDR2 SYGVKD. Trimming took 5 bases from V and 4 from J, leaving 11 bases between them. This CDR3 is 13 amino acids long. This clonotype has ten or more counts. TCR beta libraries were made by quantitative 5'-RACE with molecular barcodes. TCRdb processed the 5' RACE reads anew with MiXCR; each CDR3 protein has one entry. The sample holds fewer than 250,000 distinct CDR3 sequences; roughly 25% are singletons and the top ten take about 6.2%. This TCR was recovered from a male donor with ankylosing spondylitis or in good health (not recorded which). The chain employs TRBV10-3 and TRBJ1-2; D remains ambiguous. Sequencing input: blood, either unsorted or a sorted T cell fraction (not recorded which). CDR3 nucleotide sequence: TGTGCCATCAGTCATGGGGATGTCTATGGCTACACCTTC. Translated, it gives CAISHGDVYGYTF.